This TCR beta chain was identified during a study of T cells in Graves' hyperthyroidism and ophthalmopathy. RNA transcripts gave rise to amplified TCR beta CDR3 regions. HTBI primers drove first-round RT-PCR of the TCR CDR3. TCRdb passed the multiplex PCR reads through MiXCR, listing each CDR3 protein once. The sample records approximately 400,000 distinct CDR3 sequences, around 15% being singletons. V was trimmed by 3 bases and J by 2 bases, leaving 11 bases between them. This CDR3 has 15 amino acids. CDR1 and CDR2 from the germline V gene are SGHDT and YYEEEE. This clonotype was seen at least ten times.

This chain uses TRBV5-6 with TRBJ2-2; possible D gene TRBD1, 6 bases. The sequence came from a woman aged 30 to 39 with Graves' ophthalmopathy. The sample comprised blood. CDR3: CASSSTGANTGELFF. Written as DNA, the CDR3 is TGTGCCAGCAGCTCGACAGGAGCTAACACCGGGGAGCTGTTTTTT.